There are a few counts of the clone carrying this TCR beta chain. This CDR3 is built from 16 residues. The germline gives CDR1 LNHDA, CDR2 SQIVND (reference sequence). With V trimmed by 4 bases and J by 2 bases, 7 bases remained unmatched. This entry comes from a study of blood T cell repertoires in COVID-19. Whole-study context: Sites in the United States, Italy and Spain provided acute and convalescent COVID-19 samples. The analysed material was cDNA or gDNA that came from T cells, B-cell-depleted T cells, or PBMCs.

Per the original data handling: Amplified reference gene primers provided the basis for estimating nucleated cell counts. Repertoires were generated with immunoSEQ multiplex PCR, while TCRdb's copy carries only in-frame clones and drops some. V, J and clone size were drawn from that table, and D and trimming were deduced from the DNA. The sample has some 240,000 clones; about four fifths are singletons. Sequences were obtained from peripheral blood. V usage is TRBV19 and J usage is TRBJ1-5, with TRBD1 matching 8 bases. The clonotype originates from a woman older than 75 with acute or convalescent COVID-19. The CDR3 DNA sequence: TGTGCCAGTAGTACACCCTCGGGACAGGGCAATCAGCCCCAGCATTTT. It codes for CASSTPSGQGNQPQHF.